This TCR beta chain is from a study of shared clonotypes between healthy human individuals. For this clone: This sample also contains other DNA sequences that code for the same CDR3.

Naive CD8 cells lacked CD45RO, underwent positive selection for CCR7 and left out terminally differentiated effector memory CD45RA+ cells. TCRdb keeps only in-frame clones here, not all; method: immunoSEQ multiplex PCR. The sample has roughly 2,000,000 clones, 93% seen once; the top ten hold about 1.6%. This CDR3 has 14 amino acids. Germline CDR1 and CDR2: MNHEY and SMNVEV (reference sequence). V lost 6 bases and J 2 bases, leaving 11 bases between the germline ends. The gene calls are TRBV27 and TRBJ1-5; D is perhaps TRBD1 (5 bases). This clonotype was obtained from a man aged 18 to 30 in good health. Some clones in this sample may be carry-over from other donors' samples. The sequencing input was naive CD8+ T cells from PBMCs. In DNA form, the CDR3 reads TGTGCCAGCAGACTGGGGGGTGGCAATCAGCCCCAGCATTTT. Protein: CASRLGGGNQPQHF.